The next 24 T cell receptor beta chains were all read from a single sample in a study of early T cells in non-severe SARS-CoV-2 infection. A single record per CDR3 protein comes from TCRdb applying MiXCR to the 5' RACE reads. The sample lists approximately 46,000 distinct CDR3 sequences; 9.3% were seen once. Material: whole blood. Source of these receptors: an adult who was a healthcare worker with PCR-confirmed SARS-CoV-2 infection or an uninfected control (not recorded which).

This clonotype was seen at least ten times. The CDR3 DNA reads as TGTGCCAACATCGGCAGAACAGCTTTCTTT. It yields the protein CANIGRTAFF. This chain links TRBV30 with TRBJ1-1; D is unresolved. Germline V gene data show CDR1 as GTSNPN and CDR2 as SVGIG (reference sequence). This CDR3 contains 10 residues. V lost 8 bases and J 10 bases, leaving 14 bases between the germline ends.

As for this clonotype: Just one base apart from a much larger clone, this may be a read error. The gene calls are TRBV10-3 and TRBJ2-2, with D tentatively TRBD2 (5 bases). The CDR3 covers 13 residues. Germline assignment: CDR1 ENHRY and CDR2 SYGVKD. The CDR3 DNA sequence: TGTGCCATCAGTGATACAGACACCGGGGAGCCGTTTTTT. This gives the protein CAISDTDTGEPFF.

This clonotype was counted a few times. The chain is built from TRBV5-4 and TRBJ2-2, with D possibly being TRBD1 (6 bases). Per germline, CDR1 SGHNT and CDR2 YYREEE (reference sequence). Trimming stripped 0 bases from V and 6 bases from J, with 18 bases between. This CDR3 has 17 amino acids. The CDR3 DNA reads TGTGCCAGCAGCTTGGGCAGGGGCCTAACGTTGCCCGGGGAGCTGTTTTTT. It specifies CASSLGRGLTLPGELFF.

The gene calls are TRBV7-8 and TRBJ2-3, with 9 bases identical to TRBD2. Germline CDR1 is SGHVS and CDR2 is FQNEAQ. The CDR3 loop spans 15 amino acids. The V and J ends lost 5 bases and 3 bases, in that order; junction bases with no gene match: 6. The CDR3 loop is CASSKRGLATDTQYF. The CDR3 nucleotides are TGTGCCAGCAGCAAAAGAGGACTAGCGACAGATACGCAGTATTTT.

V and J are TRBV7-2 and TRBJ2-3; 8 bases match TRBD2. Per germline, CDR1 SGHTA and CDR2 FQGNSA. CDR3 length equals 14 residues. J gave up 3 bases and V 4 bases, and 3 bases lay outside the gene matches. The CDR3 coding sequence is TGTGCCAGCAGCTCGGCGGGAGGAACAGATACGCAGTATTTT. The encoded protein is CASSSAGGTDTQYF.

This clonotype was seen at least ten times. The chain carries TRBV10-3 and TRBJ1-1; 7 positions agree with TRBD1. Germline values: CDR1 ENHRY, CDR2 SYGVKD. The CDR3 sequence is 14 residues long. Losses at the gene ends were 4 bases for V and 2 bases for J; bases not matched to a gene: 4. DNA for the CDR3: TGTGCCATCAGTGTTGGGACAGCTAACACTGAAGCTTTCTTT. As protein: CAISVGTANTEAFF.

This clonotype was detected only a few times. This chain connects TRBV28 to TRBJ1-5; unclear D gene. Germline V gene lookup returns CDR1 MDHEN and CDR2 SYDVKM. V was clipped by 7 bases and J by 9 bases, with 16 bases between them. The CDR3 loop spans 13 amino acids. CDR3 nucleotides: TGTGCCAGCACCGAGATCCCGCTTGGGCCCCAGCATTTT. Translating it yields CASTEIPLGPQHF.

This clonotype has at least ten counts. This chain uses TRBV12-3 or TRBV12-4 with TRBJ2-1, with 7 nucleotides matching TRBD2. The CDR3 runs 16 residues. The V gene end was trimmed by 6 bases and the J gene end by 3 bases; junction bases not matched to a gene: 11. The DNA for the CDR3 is TGTGCCAGCAGGTTGGCCCCTAGCGGTGACTACAATGAGCAGTTCTTC. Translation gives CASRLAPSGDYNEQFF.

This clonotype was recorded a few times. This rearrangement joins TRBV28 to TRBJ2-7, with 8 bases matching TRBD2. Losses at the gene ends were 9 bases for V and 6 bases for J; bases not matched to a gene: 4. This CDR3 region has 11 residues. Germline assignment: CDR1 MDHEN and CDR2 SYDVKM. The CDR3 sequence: CARRGGREQYF. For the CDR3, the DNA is TGTGCCAGACGGGGGGGTCGCGAGCAGTACTTC.

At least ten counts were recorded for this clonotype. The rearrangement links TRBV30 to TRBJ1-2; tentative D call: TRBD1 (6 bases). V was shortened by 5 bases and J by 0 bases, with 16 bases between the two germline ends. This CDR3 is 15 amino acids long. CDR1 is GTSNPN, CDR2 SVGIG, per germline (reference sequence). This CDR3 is CAWDQGQSSNYGYTF. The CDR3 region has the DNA TGTGCCTGGGATCAAGGACAGTCCTCTAACTATGGCTACACCTTC.

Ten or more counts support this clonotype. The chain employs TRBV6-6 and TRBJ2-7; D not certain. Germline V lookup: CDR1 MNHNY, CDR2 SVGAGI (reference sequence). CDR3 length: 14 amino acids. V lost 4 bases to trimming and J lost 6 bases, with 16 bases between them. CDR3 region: CASSLEPWASEQYF. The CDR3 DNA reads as TGTGCCAGCAGTTTGGAACCCTGGGCCTCCGAGCAGTACTTC.

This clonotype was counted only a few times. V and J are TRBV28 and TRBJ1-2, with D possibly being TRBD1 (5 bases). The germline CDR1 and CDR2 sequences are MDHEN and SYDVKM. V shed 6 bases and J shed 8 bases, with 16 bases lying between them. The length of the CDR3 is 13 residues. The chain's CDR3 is CASSDSSSRGYTF. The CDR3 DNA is TGTGCCAGCAGCGACAGTTCTTCTCGCGGCTACACCTTC.

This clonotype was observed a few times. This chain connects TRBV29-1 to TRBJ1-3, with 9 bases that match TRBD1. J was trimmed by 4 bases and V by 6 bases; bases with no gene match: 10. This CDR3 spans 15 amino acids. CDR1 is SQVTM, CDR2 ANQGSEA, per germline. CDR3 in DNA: TGCAGCGTCTCTTTGGGGACAGGGAGAGGAAACACCATATATTTT. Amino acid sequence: CSVSLGTGRGNTIYF.

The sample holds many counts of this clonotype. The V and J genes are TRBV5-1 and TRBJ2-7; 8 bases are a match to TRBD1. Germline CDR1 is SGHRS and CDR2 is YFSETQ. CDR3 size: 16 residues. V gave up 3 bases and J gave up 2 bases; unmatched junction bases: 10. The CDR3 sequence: CASSSQGAGGTYEQYF. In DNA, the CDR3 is TGCGCCAGCAGCTCCCAGGGGGCAGGGGGTACCTACGAGCAGTACTTC.

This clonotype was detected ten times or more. The CDR3 DNA follows: TGTGCCAGCAGCATCACTGCGGGGGCGGGGGCCTACGAGCAGTACTTC. Translated: CASSITAGAGAYEQYF. The gene calls are TRBV7-2 and TRBJ2-7; perhaps TRBD2 as D (7 bases). Trimming removed 5 bases at V and 2 bases at J, with 19 bases between. Looked up from germline, CDR1 is SGHTA and CDR2 is FQGNSA. The CDR3 length is 16 residues.

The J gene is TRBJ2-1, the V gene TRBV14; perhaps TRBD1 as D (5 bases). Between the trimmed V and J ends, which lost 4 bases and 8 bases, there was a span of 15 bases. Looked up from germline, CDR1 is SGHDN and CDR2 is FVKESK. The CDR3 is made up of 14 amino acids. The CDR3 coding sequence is TGTGCCAGCAGCCCGTCTTGGCAGGGTGATGAGCAGTTCTTC. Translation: CASSPSWQGDEQFF.

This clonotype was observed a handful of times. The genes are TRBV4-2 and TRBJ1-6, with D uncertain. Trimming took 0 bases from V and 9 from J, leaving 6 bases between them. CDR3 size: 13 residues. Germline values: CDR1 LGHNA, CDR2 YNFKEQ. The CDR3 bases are TGTGCCAGCAGCCAAGATCGAGGTTCACCCCTCCACTTT. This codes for CASSQDRGSPLHF.

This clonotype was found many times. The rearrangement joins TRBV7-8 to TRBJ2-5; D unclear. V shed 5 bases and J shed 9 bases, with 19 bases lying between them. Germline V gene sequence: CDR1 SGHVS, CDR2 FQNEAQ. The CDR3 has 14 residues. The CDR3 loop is CASSPTTDRTAQYF. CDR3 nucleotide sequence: TGTGCCAGCAGCCCAACGACCGATCGTACGGCCCAGTACTTC.

As DNA, the CDR3 is TGCGCCAGCAGCCAGACAGTGACGAGCACTGAAGCTTTCTTT. Its translation: CASSQTVTSTEAFF. The chain employs TRBV5-1 and TRBJ1-1; the D gene is possibly TRBD1 (5 bases). The germline gives CDR1 SGHRS, CDR2 YFSETQ. This CDR3 comprises 14 residues. V lost 4 bases and J lost 4, with 14 bases in between.

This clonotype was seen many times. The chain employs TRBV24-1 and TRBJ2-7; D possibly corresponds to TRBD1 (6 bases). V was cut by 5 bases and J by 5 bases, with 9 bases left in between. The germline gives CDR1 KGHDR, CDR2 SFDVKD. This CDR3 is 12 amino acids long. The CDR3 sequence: CATSGRTDEQYF. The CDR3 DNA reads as TGTGCCACCAGTGGTCGGACAGACGAGCAGTACTTC.

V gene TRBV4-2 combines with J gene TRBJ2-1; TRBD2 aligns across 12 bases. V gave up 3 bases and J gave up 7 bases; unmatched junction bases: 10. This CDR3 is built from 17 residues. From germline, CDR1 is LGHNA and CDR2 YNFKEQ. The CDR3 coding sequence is TGTGCCAGCAGCCAGTACGGCGGAACTAGCGGGAGGAATGAGCAGTTCTTC. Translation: CASSQYGGTSGRNEQFF.

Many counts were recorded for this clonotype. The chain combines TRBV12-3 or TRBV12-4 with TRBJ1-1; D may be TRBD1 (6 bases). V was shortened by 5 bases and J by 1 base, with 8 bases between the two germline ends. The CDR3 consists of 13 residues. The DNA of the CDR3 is TGTGCCAGCAGTCGGACAGCGAACACTGAAGCTTTCTTT. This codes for CASSRTANTEAFF.

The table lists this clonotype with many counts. The CDR3: CASSSPGNTEAFF. CDR3 bases: TGTGCCAGCAGTTCCCCCGGTAACACTGAAGCTTTCTTT. The rearrangement uses TRBV28 and TRBJ1-1, with no clear D. The V end lost 4 bases, the J end lost 2 bases, and 8 bases lay between the germline ends. The CDR3 sequence is 13 residues long. CDR1 is MDHEN and CDR2 is SYDVKM in the germline V gene.

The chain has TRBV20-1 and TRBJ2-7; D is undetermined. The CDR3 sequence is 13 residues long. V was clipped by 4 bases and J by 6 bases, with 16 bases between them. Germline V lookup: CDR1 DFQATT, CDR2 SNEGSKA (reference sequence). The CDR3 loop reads CSATHPETVEQYF. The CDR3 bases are TGCAGTGCTACACACCCGGAAACAGTCGAGCAGTACTTC.